This T cell receptor (beta chain) was captured in a study of blood T cell repertoires in COVID-19. Study summary: PBMCs, B-cell-depleted T cells, or T cells provided the cDNA or gDNA that made up the material.

In Cohort 3, a recovered donor had either two negative PCRs, clearance, or symptom resolution. Generated by immunoSEQ multiplex PCR, the TCRdb table keeps only in-frame clones and is missing some. The profile shows approximately 250,000 clones, about 80% of them singletons. The germline V gene encodes CDR1 SGHTA and CDR2 FQGNSA. With 5 bases clipped from V and 5 bases from J, the junction kept 13 bases outside the gene matches. This CDR3 comprises 16 residues. This chain links TRBV7-2 with TRBJ1-2; 8 bases match TRBD1. Source material: PBMCs or T cells enriched from blood (not recorded which). This sequence originates from a man aged 40-50 years who had recovered from COVID-19. The CDR3 reads CASSPSRSTGVYGYTF. The CDR3 bases are TGTGCCAGCAGCCCTAGCCGGTCGACAGGGGTTTATGGCTACACCTTC.